The 21 T cell receptor beta chains presented below share a single source sample, sequenced in a study of blood T cell repertoires in COVID-19. The table came from immunoSEQ multiplex PCR; TCRdb's copy has only in-frame clones and leaves some out. The table has approximately 300,000 clones, about nine tenths seen once. Sequenced sample: peripheral blood. All receptors come from a woman in her 30s with COVID-19, enrolled during active disease.

The chain recombines TRBV2 with TRBJ2-2; 9 bases match TRBD2. CDR1 is SNHLY and CDR2 is FYNNEI in the germline V gene. CDR3 size: 18 residues. V shed 0 bases, J shed 5 bases, and the junction held 10 bases outside the gene matches. The CDR3 DNA is TGTGCCAGCAGTGAAGCGCGGCGGGAGGGTCGATGGACCGGGGAGCTGTTTTTT. This translates into CASSEARREGRWTGELFF.

Here the CDR3 reads CASSSPGQPAEKLFF. CDR3 coding DNA: TGTGCCAGCAGTTCACCGGGACAACCAGCTGAAAAACTGTTTTTT. This chain uses TRBV27 with TRBJ1-4; TRBD1 might be the D (6 bases). The CDR3 extends over 15 amino acids. CDR1 and CDR2 (germline): MNHEY, SMNVEV (reference sequence). Trimming cost V 4 bases and J 7 bases, with 16 bases left between them.

Worth noting for this clone: The junction differs from germline at one of its ends, possibly a read error. Additional DNA sequences in this sample encode the identical CDR3. The chain is built from TRBV5-1 and TRBJ1-1; D is perhaps TRBD1 (6 bases). CDR1 SGHRS and CDR2 YFSETQ come from the germline V gene. This CDR3 contains 13 residues. CDR3 region: CASSRRGQGEAFF. The CDR3 DNA sequence: TGCGCTAGCAGCCGCAGGGGCCAAGGTGAAGCTTTCTTT.

The rearrangement joins TRBV18 to TRBJ1-1; 9 bases agree with TRBD1. V trimming: 5 bases; J trimming: 4 bases; junction bases outside the gene matches: 5. The germline gives CDR1 KGHSH, CDR2 LQKENI. This CDR3 is 14 amino acids long. The CDR3 protein is CASSYKQGATEAFF. The DNA of the CDR3 is TGTGCCAGCTCATACAAACAGGGGGCCACTGAAGCTTTCTTT.

This clone showed up just once. This sample also contains other DNA sequences that code for the same CDR3. This chain joins TRBV5-1 and TRBJ2-3; perhaps TRBD1 as D (6 bases). V gave up 0 bases and J gave up 4 bases, with 6 bases separating them. This CDR3 region has 13 residues. Germline V gene sequence: CDR1 SGHRS, CDR2 YFSETQ. The CDR3 nucleotides read TGCGCCAGCAGCTTGGCAGGGGCAGATACGCAGTATTTT. This translates into CASSLAGADTQYF.

The rearrangement uses TRBV2 and TRBJ1-2, with 7 positions matching TRBD1. The CDR3 is made up of 13 amino acids. Per germline, CDR1 SNHLY and CDR2 FYNNEI. The J segment lost 7 bases and the V segment lost 9 bases, leaving 11 bases of the junction unmatched. The CDR3 spells CASPGQPGSGYTF. CDR3 in DNA: TGTGCCAGTCCGGGACAGCCTGGGAGTGGCTACACCTTC.

This rearrangement joins TRBV6-4 to TRBJ1-3; D gene ambiguous. CDR3 length: 16 amino acids. V was clipped by 6 bases and J by 2 bases, with 17 bases between them. Germline lookup yields CDR1 MRHNA and CDR2 SNTAGT. CDR3 bases: TGTGCCAGCAGCATTGGAGGTTGTTACACTGGAAACACCATATATTTT. Translation gives CASSIGGCYTGNTIYF.

This chain links TRBV5-1 with TRBJ1-1; D unclear. This CDR3 spans 14 amino acids. The germline V gene has CDR1 SGHRS and CDR2 YFSETQ. Trimming took off 5 bases at V and 5 bases at J, with 16 bases between the two ends. DNA for the CDR3: TGCGCCAGCAGTTTAGAAGAAGGGAGGACTGAAGCTTTCTTT. Amino acid sequence: CASSLEEGRTEAFF.

The CDR3 sequence is CASSPDQDRVGEQYF. The DNA for the CDR3 is TGTGCCAGCTCACCAGATCAGGACAGGGTGGGAGAGCAGTACTTC. This chain uses TRBV18 with TRBJ2-7, with TRBD1 matching 8 bases. With V trimmed by 2 bases and J by 7 bases, 10 bases remained unmatched. This CDR3 spans 15 amino acids. Germline CDR1 and CDR2: KGHSH and LQKENI.

The chain combines TRBV10-3 with TRBJ2-2, with a possible D match to TRBD2 (5 bases). The CDR3 consists of 16 residues. Trimming shortened V by 0 bases and J by 0 bases, and 8 bases separated the two germline ends. Per the germline V gene, CDR1 is ENHRY and CDR2 is SYGVKD. CDR3 protein: CAISESVAPNTGELFF. The CDR3 DNA reads as TGTGCCATCAGTGAGTCGGTAGCGCCGAACACCGGGGAGCTGTTTTTT.

This chain uses TRBV4-2 with TRBJ1-1; D is unclear. The CDR3 is made up of 15 amino acids. V lost 1 base and J lost 1, with 10 bases in between. Germline V lookup: CDR1 LGHNA, CDR2 YNFKEQ. The chain's CDR3 is CASSQVSRRNTEAFF. The CDR3 DNA reads TGTGCCAGCAGCCAAGTCTCAAGGAGGAACACTGAAGCTTTCTTT.

The chain employs TRBV5-5 and TRBJ1-3, with D maybe TRBD1 (6 bases). Trimming left V 4 bases short and J 0 bases short, with 11 bases between. The CDR3 sequence is 15 residues long. Germline V gene sequence: CDR1 SGHKS, CDR2 YYEKEE (reference sequence). This CDR3 reads CASSVGGHSGNTIYF. In DNA, the CDR3 is TGTGCCAGCAGCGTCGGGGGGCACTCTGGAAACACCATATATTTT.

This clone has only a few counts. The chain employs TRBV5-4 and TRBJ2-7; D unclear. CDR1 is SGHNT, CDR2 YYREEE, per germline (reference sequence). Trimming removed 3 bases at V and 9 bases at J, with 13 bases between. The CDR3 covers 12 residues. The CDR3 spells CASSWVGERQYF. CDR3 DNA sequence: TGTGCCAGCAGCTGGGTCGGAGAACGGCAGTACTTC.

The gene calls are TRBV18 and TRBJ1-1, with D possibly matching TRBD1 (5 bases). With 4 bases removed from V and 1 base from J, the gap between germline ends came to 13 bases. The CDR3 consists of 15 residues. CDR1 is KGHSH, CDR2 LQKENI, per germline. CDR3 nucleotides: TGTGCCAGCTCACAAAACGGGGGGACGAACACTGAAGCTTTCTTT. This encodes CASSQNGGTNTEAFF.

Ten or more counts support this clone. V is TRBV24-1 and J is TRBJ2-2; a possible D gene is TRBD1 (5 bases). V lost 3 bases to trimming and J lost 6 bases, with 10 bases between them. CDR1 KGHDR and CDR2 SFDVKD come from the germline V gene. This CDR3 spans 14 amino acids. The CDR3 region is CATSDTQGPGELFF. CDR3 nucleotides: TGTGCCACCAGTGATACCCAGGGCCCCGGGGAGCTGTTTTTT.

The chain employs TRBV11-2 and TRBJ2-7; TRBD2 agrees at 8 bases. CDR1 and CDR2 (germline): SGHAT, FQNNGV. The V gene end was trimmed by 2 bases and the J gene end by 5 bases; junction bases not matched to a gene: 5. This CDR3 spans 14 amino acids. The CDR3 DNA reads TGTGCCAGCAGCTTAAGACTAGCGCTTGACGAGCAGTACTTC. Its translation: CASSLRLALDEQYF.

The chain joins TRBV9 to TRBJ1-1; TRBD1 is a possible D gene (6 bases). CDR1 and CDR2 from the germline V gene are SGDLS and YYNGEE. V gave up 0 bases and J gave up 4 bases, with 13 bases separating them. CDR3 length equals 15 residues. The CDR3 loop reads CASSVEGGAGTEAFF. Here the CDR3 DNA reads TGTGCCAGCAGCGTAGAAGGGGGGGCAGGCACTGAAGCTTTCTTT.

This rearrangement joins TRBV19 to TRBJ2-5, with D maybe TRBD2 (5 bases). Germline CDR1 and CDR2: LNHDA and SQIVND (reference sequence). Trimming took 7 bases from V and 0 from J, leaving 9 bases between them. The CDR3 runs to 13 residues. Written as DNA, the CDR3 is TGTGCCAGTACGAGCGGCAACCAAGAGACCCAGTACTTC. Its translation: CASTSGNQETQYF.

The chain uses TRBV6-2 or TRBV6-3 and TRBJ2-7, with no clear D. Germline CDR1 is MNHEY and CDR2 is SVGEGT. V lost 0 bases to trimming and J lost 6 bases, with 12 bases between them. This CDR3 spans 14 amino acids. CDR3 protein: CASSYSATLPEQYF. CDR3 coding DNA: TGTGCCAGCAGTTACTCGGCGACATTACCCGAGCAGTACTTC.

The chain couples TRBV11-3 to TRBJ2-5; 8 positions agree with TRBD2. Germline values: CDR1 SGHNT, CDR2 YENEEA. There are 13 residues in the CDR3. The V segment lost 5 bases and the J segment 6 bases; nucleotides outside the gene matches: 5. CDR3 amino acids: CASSPGGGKTQYF. Written as DNA, the CDR3 is TGTGCCAGCAGCCCCGGGGGGGGGAAGACCCAGTACTTC. Full variable domain (outside the CDR3, taken from reference TRBV11-3 and TRBJ2-5): EAGVVQSPRYKIIEKKQPVAFWCNPISGHNTLYWYLQNLGQGPELLIRYENEEAVDDSQLPKDRFSAERLKGVDSTLKIQPAELGDSAVYLCASSPGGGKTQYFGPGTRLLVL.

This chain links TRBV28 with TRBJ2-4; TRBD2 is a possible D gene (5 bases). Trimming pared 4 bases from V and 3 bases from J, leaving 13 bases between. The germline CDR1 and CDR2 sequences are MDHEN and SYDVKM. The CDR3 is 15 amino acids. CDR3 sequence reads: CASSSSEGGKNIQYF. Written as DNA, the CDR3 is TGTGCCAGCAGTTCGTCAGAGGGCGGCAAAAACATTCAGTACTTC.